This is a list of T cell receptor beta chains from one sample in a study of shared clonotypes between healthy human individuals. TCRdb's copy holds only in-frame clones and misses some; the assay was immunoSEQ multiplex PCR. The sample contains some 2,500,000 clones, 93% of which appear only once. Input material: naive CD4+ T cells from PBMCs. Every receptor here comes from a man between 18 and 35 years old in good health. Some clones in this sample may be carry-over from other donors' samples. The CDR3 runs from the conserved cysteine through the conserved F or W.

J: TRBJ1-1; V: TRBV28; CDR3: CASRKGGGTEAFF
J: TRBJ2-1; V: TRBV6-1; CDR3: CASSEGRGRASEQFF
J: TRBJ2-3; V: TRBV18; CDR3: CASAEGGGSDTQYF
J: TRBJ2-1; V: TRBV6-1; CDR3: CASSVYAPDTGQFF
J: TRBJ1-4; V: TRBV7-9; CDR3: CASSGGGSEKLFF
J: TRBJ2-4; V: TRBV1; CDR3: CTSSQSPLAKNIQYF
J: TRBJ2-7; V: TRBV6-1; CDR3: CASSDRARRPYEQYF
J: TRBJ2-2; V: TRBV19; CDR3: CASRTRLAGGGTGELFF
J: TRBJ2-2; V: TRBV7-8; CDR3: CASSPGQSNTGELFF
J: TRBJ1-2; V: TRBV6-6; CDR3: CASIKTGGHYGYTF
J: TRBJ2-7; V: TRBV29-1; CDR3: CSFRSGGGPEQYF
J: TRBJ2-3; V: TRBV6-4; CDR3: CASRTSESTDTQYF
J: TRBJ2-5; V: TRBV6-1; CDR3: CASSDPPRDKYLTQYF
J: TRBJ1-1; V: TRBV5-1; CDR3: CASSPDLGSPTNTEAFF
J: TRBJ1-2; V: TRBV28; CDR3: CASSLRQDGYTF
J: TRBJ2-5; V: TRBV5-1; CDR3: CASGIEETQYF
J: TRBJ2-7; V: TRBV7-3; CDR3: CASSPRQGPYEQYF
J: NA; V: TRBV11-2; CDR3: CASSSSSGRARHEQYF
J: TRBJ1-5; V: TRBV19; CDR3: CASSMSGYGSNQPQHF
J: TRBJ2-3; V: TRBV27; CDR3: CASSLMSSGSTDTQYF
J: TRBJ2-1; V: TRBV5-1; CDR3: CASSLVPGGNNEQFF
J: TRBJ1-6; V: TRBV9; CDR3: CASSVTGSSYNSPLHF
J: TRBJ2-1; V: TRBV6-1; CDR3: CASSELLRSPYNEQFF
J: TRBJ2-5; V: TRBV5-5; CDR3: CASSGIRGFQETQYF